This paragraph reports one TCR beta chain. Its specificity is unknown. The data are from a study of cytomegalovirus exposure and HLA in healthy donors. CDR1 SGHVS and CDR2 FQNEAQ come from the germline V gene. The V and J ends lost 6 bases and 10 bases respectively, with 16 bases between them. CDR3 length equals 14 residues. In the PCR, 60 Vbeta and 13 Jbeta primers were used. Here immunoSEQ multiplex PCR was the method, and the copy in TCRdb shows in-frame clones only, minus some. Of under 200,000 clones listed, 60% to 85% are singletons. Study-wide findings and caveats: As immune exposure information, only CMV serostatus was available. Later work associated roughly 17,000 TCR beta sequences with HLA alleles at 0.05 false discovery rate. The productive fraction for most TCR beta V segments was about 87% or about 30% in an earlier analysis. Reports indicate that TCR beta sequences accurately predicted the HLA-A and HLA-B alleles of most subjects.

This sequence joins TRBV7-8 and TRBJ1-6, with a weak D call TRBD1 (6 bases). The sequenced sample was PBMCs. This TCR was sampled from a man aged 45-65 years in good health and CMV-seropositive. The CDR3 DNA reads TGTGCCAGCAGTAACAGGGAGGGTAACTCACCCCTCCACTTT. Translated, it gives CASSNREGNSPLHF. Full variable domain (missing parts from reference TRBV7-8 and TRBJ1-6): GAGVSQSPRYKVAKRGQDVALRCDPISGHVSLFWYQQALGQGPEFLTYFQNEAQLDKSGLPSDRFFAERPEGSVSTLKIQRTQQEDSAVYLCASSNREGNSPLHFGNGTRLTVT.